This TCR beta chain originates from a study of T cells after yellow fever vaccination (dated by TCRdb to the late 2010s). At the level of the whole study: Staining for CD3, CD45RA, CCR7 and CD95 was used to sort memory subsets (EM, EMRA, CM and Tscm) on a BD FACS Aria III. Libraries from fractions with low cell numbers were prepared with the SMART-Seq v4 Ultra Low Input RNA kit. The cohort comprised two healthy male donors, one aged 18 to 29 and one aged 30 to 40 years. Bulk TCR alpha and beta repertoires were sequenced longitudinally to track T-cell clones before and after primary and booster YFV17D yellow fever vaccination. Memory subsets were sorted on days 0, 15 and 45 and at 18 months after primary vaccination, and on days 0, 15 and 45 after the 30-year booster. Blood was drawn at multiple timepoints before and after primary and secondary immunization, with bulk PBMC replicates and cell subsets isolated.

TCR cDNA was synthesized by 5'RACE template switching, through which a universal primer site and unique molecular identifiers were introduced. Priming of cDNA synthesis was performed from both the TCR alpha and TCR beta constant segments. Library amplification involved two PCR steps, and the second step added sample barcodes and sequencing adapters. Sequencing of libraries was done on Illumina HiSeq 2500 (2x100 bp) or NovaSeq (2x150 bp). The study's processing was this. Reads were demultiplexed and collapsed into UMI consensus sequences with MIGEC, and V(D)J alignment was performed with MiXCR. Using edgeR on replicate PBMC samples, clonotypes were called vaccine-responding if FDR was below 0.01 and the log2 fold change was above 5 up to day 15. Each bulk clonotype received a CD4 or CD8 identity based on whether the sequenced CD4 or CD8 repertoire contained that clonotype at higher abundance. To estimate how each clone was distributed across memory phenotypes, clonotype frequencies in memory subsets were weighted by the numbers of FACS-sorted cells. TCRdb reanalyzed the raw reads on its own, using fastp at Q25 for trimming and MiXCR for clone calling, and kept in-frame beta chains. Under each unique CDR3 protein, matching rows form one entry showing the most common genes and DNA. Here the V and J calls rest on TCRdb's processing, not on the authors' analysis. The sample contains tens of thousands of distinct CDR3 sequences, around 3.4% of them found a single time. The biggest ten clones account for 0.98% of the sample.

CDR1 and CDR2 are read off the germline V gene as SGHVS and FQNEAQ. Relative to germline, V is 4 bases shorter and J is 0 bases shorter, with 10 bases between their ends. The CDR3, from cysteine to phenylalanine, totals 15 residues. Only CDR3 DNA is held: 45 bases, read in frame from base 1. Reading the label with the study, this specimen's treatment or condition is: live attenuated yellow fever vaccine strain. PBMCs were isolated from peripheral blood using a standard Ficoll-Paque protocol. The RNeasy Micro Kit was used to extract RNA from sorted memory subsets. The research as a whole found: In the sorted memory subsets on day 0, nearly all vaccine-responding clonotypes were below the level of detection. Most clones expanded after primary vaccination (almost 97% of CD4 and approximately 90% of CD8) were re-detected after the booster, suggesting that broad memory maintenance occurred. Because only a couple of donors were included in the study, the extent to which the findings can be generalized is limited. Computational filtering was required because FACS-sorted repertoires could contain abundant contaminating clonotypes from the bulk population. A small share of clonotypes was detected in both CD4 and CD8 compartments, with the overlap likely arising from convergent recombination. Compared with the primary T-cell response, the secondary T-cell response was faster but weaker, reaching its peak on day 5 rather than on day 15.

This clonotype was recorded at least ten times. Base qualities are not at hand, and no much larger clone is one base apart. The rearranged segments are TRBV7-8 and TRBJ1-3; TRBD1 is a weak D gene call, 5 bases matching. The receptor comes from a man younger than 35 who received the YFV17D yellow fever vaccine. Sequencing was performed on PBMCs, either bulk or a sorted T-cell subset (CD4+, CD8+, memory, or dextramer-sorted; not recorded which), taken 45 days after the first yellow fever vaccination. The bases are TGTGCCAGCAGCTGGGAGGGGAGCTCTGGAAACACCATATATTTT. Its amino acids are CASSWEGSSGNTIYF.